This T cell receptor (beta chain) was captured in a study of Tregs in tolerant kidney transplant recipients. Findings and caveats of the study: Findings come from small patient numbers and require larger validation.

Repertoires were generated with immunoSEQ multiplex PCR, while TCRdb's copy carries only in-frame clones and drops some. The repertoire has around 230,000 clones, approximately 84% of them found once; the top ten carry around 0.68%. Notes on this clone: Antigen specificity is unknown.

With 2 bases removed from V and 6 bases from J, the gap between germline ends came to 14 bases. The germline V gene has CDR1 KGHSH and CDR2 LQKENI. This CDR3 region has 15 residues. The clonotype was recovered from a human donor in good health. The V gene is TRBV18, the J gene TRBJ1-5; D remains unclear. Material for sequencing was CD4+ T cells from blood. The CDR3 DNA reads TGTGCCAGCTCACCAGAGGTAGGGTCGGGTCAGCCCCAGCATTTT. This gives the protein CASSPEVGSGQPQHF.